This passage covers 24 T cell receptor beta chains from one sample sequenced in a study of radiotherapy plus CTLA-4 blockade in lung cancer. Assay used: immunoSEQ multiplex PCR; TCRdb lists only in-frame clones, some missing. The table lists about 80,000 clones, around 76% of them singletons. The specimen comprised peripheral blood, sampled from a patient treated with radiotherapy plus ipilimumab. The receptors here all came from a human donor with non-small cell lung cancer whose response to radiotherapy plus ipilimumab could not be evaluated. Some clones in this sample may be carry-over from other donors' samples.

The chain carries TRBV5-1 and TRBJ1-2; D is unclear. This CDR3 has 14 residues. Germline CDR1 SGHRS, CDR2 YFSETQ. Trimming took 1 base from V and 4 from J, leaving 11 bases between them. Here the CDR3 reads CASSLTPRGYGYTF. The CDR3, as DNA: TGCGCCAGCAGCTTGACCCCCCGAGGCTATGGCTACACCTTC.

V and J are TRBV5-4 and TRBJ2-1, with TRBD2 matching 13 bases. The CDR3 totals 16 residues. The germline V gene encodes CDR1 SGHNT and CDR2 YYREEE (reference sequence). J was trimmed by 6 bases and V by 2 bases; bases with no gene match: 5. DNA for the CDR3: TGTGCCAGCAGCTTTCCGGGACTAGCGGGAATCAATGAGCAGTTCTTC. Protein product: CASSFPGLAGINEQFF.

CDR3 coding DNA: TGTGCTAGTGGTGGGGGACAGAGCACAGATACGCAGTATTTT. It encodes CASGGGQSTDTQYF. The V gene is TRBV12-5, the J gene TRBJ2-3; 7 nucleotides match TRBD1. The V gene end was trimmed by 5 bases and the J gene end by 0 bases; junction bases not matched to a gene: 2. The germline gives CDR1 LGHNT, CDR2 FRNRAP. CDR3 length equals 14 residues.

The V call is TRBV15, the J call TRBJ2-5; 7 bases agree with TRBD1. This CDR3 comprises 17 residues. CDR1 is LNHNV, CDR2 YYDKDF, per germline (reference sequence). J was trimmed by 6 bases and V by 0 bases; bases with no gene match: 13. The CDR3 here is CATSRESDRVVGKTQYF. The CDR3 DNA sequence: TGTGCCACCAGCAGAGAATCTGACAGGGTGGTTGGAAAGACCCAGTACTTC.

J is TRBJ2-3 and V is TRBV7-9; weak D call: TRBD2 (5 bases). The CDR3 consists of 14 residues. The germline V gene encodes CDR1 SEHNR and CDR2 FQNEAQ (reference sequence). Trimming cost V 3 bases and J 3 bases, with 10 bases left between them. CDR3 sequence (DNA): TGTGCCAGCAGCTTCGGGCTAGCAACAGATACGCAGTATTTT. It encodes CASSFGLATDTQYF. The complete variable domain, with remaining parts taken from reference TRBV7-9 and TRBJ2-3, reads DTGVSQNPRHKITKRGQNVTFRCDPISEHNRLYWYRQTLGQGPEFLTYFQNEAQLEKSRLLSDRFSAERPKGSFSTLEIQRTEQGDSAMYLCASSFGLATDTQYFGPGTRLTVL.

The chain combines TRBV7-2 with TRBJ1-6; D unclear. This CDR3 is 17 amino acids long. Between the trimmed V and J ends, which lost 1 base and 0 bases, there was a span of 10 bases. The germline V gene encodes CDR1 SGHTA and CDR2 FQGNSA. CDR3 protein: CASSLVAQSSYNSPLHF. The DNA of the CDR3 is TGTGCCAGCAGCTTAGTGGCACAGAGCTCCTATAATTCACCCCTCCACTTT.

The CDR3 protein is CASSPGEGAYEQYF. CDR3 coding DNA: TGTGCCAGCTCACCCGGTGAGGGGGCCTACGAGCAGTACTTC. This chain uses TRBV18 with TRBJ2-5; tentatively, D is TRBD1 (6 bases). The better agreement between TRBJ2-7 and the DNA end casts doubt on the J call. The V gene's germline CDR1 is KGHSH and CDR2 LQKENI. The CDR3 sequence is 14 residues long.

The chain uses TRBV28 and TRBJ1-1; D gene ambiguous. Germline V gene sequence: CDR1 MDHEN, CDR2 SYDVKM. This CDR3 spans 12 amino acids. The V gene lost 2 bases and the J gene lost 6 bases, with 7 bases spanning the gap. As DNA, the CDR3 is TGTGCCAGCAGTTTACGGGTTTCTGAAGCTTTCTTT. It specifies CASSLRVSEAFF.

This chain uses TRBV10-3 with TRBJ1-3, with D tentatively TRBD1 (5 bases). Germline V CDR1 and CDR2: ENHRY, SYGVKD. The ends were cut back, 5 bases at V and 3 bases at J, with 8 bases in the middle. The CDR3 sequence is 13 residues long. The CDR3 reads CAISIQVGNTIYF. The CDR3 coding sequence is TGTGCCATCAGTATACAGGTTGGAAACACCATATATTTT.

V is TRBV9 and J is TRBJ2-3; D is perhaps TRBD1 (5 bases). In germline, CDR1 is SGDLS, CDR2 YYNGEE. Trimming pared 1 base from V and 0 bases from J, leaving 12 bases between. This CDR3 spans 16 amino acids. The CDR3, as DNA: TGTGCCAGCAGCGTAACAGGACGAACTAGCACAGATACGCAGTATTTT. Translation gives CASSVTGRTSTDTQYF.

This clone was observed a handful of times. The V gene is TRBV6-5, the J gene TRBJ1-4, with no clear D. The CDR3 length is 15 residues. Germline values: CDR1 MNHEY, CDR2 SVGAGI. Between the trimmed V and J ends, which lost 0 bases and 5 bases, there was a span of 10 bases. The CDR3 DNA reads TGTGCCAGCAGTTACTCGGGAGGGAGGAATGAAAAACTGTTTTTT. Its translation is CASSYSGGRNEKLFF.

This chain uses TRBV28 with TRBJ2-5; D may be TRBD1 (5 bases). V was trimmed by 4 bases and J by 5 bases, leaving 26 bases between them. Germline CDR1 MDHEN, CDR2 SYDVKM. The CDR3 loop spans 18 amino acids. The CDR3 DNA is TGTGCCAGCAGTTCCCCTCGACAGAGAGGTTCGTGGCGGGAGACCCAGTACTTC. It specifies CASSSPRQRGSWRETQYF.

This chain uses TRBV27 with TRBJ2-7, with 8 nucleotides matching TRBD1. Germline trimming cut 4 bases from V and 1 base from J; bases unmatched to any gene: 3. The CDR3 covers 14 residues. Germline V CDR1 and CDR2: MNHEY, SMNVEV (reference sequence). The CDR3 nucleotides are TGTGCCAGCAGTTCCCGGACAGGGTCCTACGAGCAGTACTTC. Its translation: CASSSRTGSYEQYF.

The chain carries TRBV7-8 and TRBJ2-7, with D unresolved. Germline values: CDR1 SGHVS, CDR2 FQNEAQ. The V and J ends lost 1 base and 3 bases respectively, with 7 bases between them. CDR3 length equals 13 residues. In nucleotides, the CDR3 is TGTGCCAGCAGCTTAGGGCCAGACTACGAGCAGTACTTC. Translation gives CASSLGPDYEQYF. The whole variable domain, remainder taken from reference TRBV7-8 and TRBJ2-7, is GAGVSQSPRYKVAKRGQDVALRCDPISGHVSLFWYQQALGQGPEFLTYFQNEAQLDKSGLPSDRFFAERPEGSVSTLKIQRTQQEDSAVYLCASSLGPDYEQYFGPGTRLTVT.

The chain couples TRBV6-5 to TRBJ2-5; perhaps TRBD1 as D (9 bases). Matching the DNA end better, TRBJ2-7 makes the J call doubtful. The CDR3 loop spans 14 amino acids. Germline CDR1 MNHEY, CDR2 SVGAGI. CDR3 loop: CASGDSDRGREQYF. CDR3 nucleotide sequence: TGTGCTAGCGGGGACTCGGACAGGGGTCGCGAGCAGTACTTC.

The rearrangement links TRBV19 to TRBJ2-1, with D possibly being TRBD2 (5 bases). This CDR3 is built from 14 residues. V was shortened by 3 bases and J by 5 bases, with 11 bases between the two germline ends. In germline, CDR1 is LNHDA, CDR2 SQIVND (reference sequence). The CDR3 DNA follows: TGTGCCAGTAGTATGTGGACTCCAAACAATGAGCAGTTCTTC. Protein sequence: CASSMWTPNNEQFF.

The chain recombines TRBV9 with TRBJ2-1; 9 bases are shared with TRBD2. This CDR3 contains 16 residues. The V gene's germline CDR1 is SGDLS and CDR2 YYNGEE. V shed 0 bases, J shed 8 bases, and the junction held 9 bases outside the gene matches. For the CDR3, the DNA is TGTGCCAGCAGCGTAGATCTAGCGGGGATAGTCGATGAGCAGTTCTTC. It encodes CASSVDLAGIVDEQFF.

The chain links TRBV4-3 to TRBJ1-2, with D unclear. Germline assignment: CDR1 LGHNA and CDR2 YSLEER. V lost 0 bases to trimming and J lost 2 bases, with 4 bases between them. The CDR3 is 13 residues long. In DNA, the CDR3 is TGCGCCAGCAGCCAAGATCTGAACTATGGCTACACCTTC. Encoded protein: CASSQDLNYGYTF.

This rearrangement joins TRBV18 to TRBJ2-1; 11 bases map to TRBD2. CDR1 is KGHSH and CDR2 is LQKENI in the germline V gene. With 4 bases clipped from V and 7 bases from J, the junction kept 3 bases outside the gene matches. The CDR3 is 14 amino acids. The CDR3 DNA sequence: TGTGCCAGCTCACGGGGACTAGCGGAGAATGAGCAGTTCTTC. This sequence encodes CASSRGLAENEQFF.

V is TRBV6-1 and J is TRBJ2-7; 9 bases align to TRBD2. The V gene's germline CDR1 is MNHNS and CDR2 SASEGT. The CDR3 runs to 14 residues. V lost 3 bases, J lost 2 bases, and 2 bases stayed unmatched. The CDR3 sequence is CASSDSGGPYEQYF. The CDR3 DNA reads TGTGCCAGCAGTGACAGCGGGGGGCCCTACGAGCAGTACTTC.

The gene calls are TRBV4-3 and TRBJ1-1; tentative D call: TRBD1 (5 bases). The CDR3 loop spans 16 amino acids. Germline V gene data show CDR1 as LGHNA and CDR2 as YSLEER. Between the trimmed V and J ends, which lost 0 bases and 5 bases, there was a span of 16 bases. Here the CDR3 reads CASSQDSGGGKTEAFF. In nucleotides, the CDR3 is TGCGCCAGCAGCCAAGATAGCGGGGGAGGGAAGACTGAAGCTTTCTTT.

The V call is TRBV6-5, the J call TRBJ1-5; 8 bases map to TRBD1. Trimming cost V 1 base and J 4 bases; bases outside gene matches: 0. The CDR3 length is 14 residues. Germline values: CDR1 MNHEY, CDR2 SVGAGI. The CDR3 nucleotides read TGTGCCAGCAGTTACTGGGACAGGAATCAGCCCCAGCATTTT. Protein sequence: CASSYWDRNQPQHF.

The chain couples TRBV15 to TRBJ1-3, with TRBD1 as a possible D gene (5 bases). The germline CDR1 and CDR2 sequences are LNHNV and YYDKDF (reference sequence). The CDR3 is made up of 16 amino acids. V lost 1 base and J lost 2, with 12 bases in between. CDR3 bases: TGTGCCACCAGCAGAGCCAGTCCGACAGCTGGAAACACCATATATTTT. It yields the protein CATSRASPTAGNTIYF.

This clone has more than one count but fewer than ten. This rearrangement joins TRBV30 to TRBJ1-2; 8 bases are a match to TRBD1. The germline gives CDR1 GTSNPN, CDR2 SVGIG (reference sequence). After removal of 5 bases from V and 13 bases from J, the junction contained 6 bases not matched to a gene. The CDR3 sequence is 10 residues long. CDR3 residues: CAWGTGQGTF. The CDR3 DNA is TGTGCCTGGGGCACTGGACAGGGCACCTTC.